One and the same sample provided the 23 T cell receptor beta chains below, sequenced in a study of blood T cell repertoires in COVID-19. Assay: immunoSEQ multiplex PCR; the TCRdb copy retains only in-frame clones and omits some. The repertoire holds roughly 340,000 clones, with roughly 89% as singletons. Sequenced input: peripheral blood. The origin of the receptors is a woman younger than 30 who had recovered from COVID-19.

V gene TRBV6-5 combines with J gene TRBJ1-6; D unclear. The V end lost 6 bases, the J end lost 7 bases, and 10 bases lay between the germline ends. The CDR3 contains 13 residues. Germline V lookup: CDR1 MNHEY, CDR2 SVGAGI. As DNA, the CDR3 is TGTGCCAGCAGACAGACGCTGAATTCACCCCTCCACTTT. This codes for CASRQTLNSPLHF.

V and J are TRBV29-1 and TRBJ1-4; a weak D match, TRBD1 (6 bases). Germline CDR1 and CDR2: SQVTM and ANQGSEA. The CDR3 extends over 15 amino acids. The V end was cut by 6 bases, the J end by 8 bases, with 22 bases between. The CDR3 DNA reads TGCAGCGTAAGGTTATTGGGGGCAGATTTGGAAAAACTGTTTTTT. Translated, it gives CSVRLLGADLEKLFF.

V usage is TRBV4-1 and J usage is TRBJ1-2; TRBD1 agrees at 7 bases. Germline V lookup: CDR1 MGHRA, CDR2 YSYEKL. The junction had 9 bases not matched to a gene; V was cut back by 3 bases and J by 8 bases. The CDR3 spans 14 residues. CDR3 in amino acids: CASSHTRDSEGYTF. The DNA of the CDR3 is TGCGCCAGCAGCCATACGCGGGACAGTGAAGGCTACACCTTC.

This CDR3 is CASSLVEALLNTEAFF. CDR3 DNA sequence: TGCGCCAGCAGCTTGGTGGAGGCGCTACTGAACACTGAAGCTTTCTTT. This chain links TRBV5-1 with TRBJ1-1; no firm D call. The CDR3 is 16 residues long. Trimming took 0 bases from V and 0 from J, leaving 12 bases between them. Germline CDR1 reads SGHRS; CDR2 reads YFSETQ. The variable domain in full, with the rest retrieved from reference TRBV5-1 and TRBJ1-1, is KAGVTQTPRYLIKTRGQQVTLSCSPISGHRSVSWYQQTPGQGLQFLFEYFSETQRNKGNFPGRFSGRQFSNSRSEMNVSTLELGDSALYLCASSLVEALLNTEAFFGQGTRLTVV.

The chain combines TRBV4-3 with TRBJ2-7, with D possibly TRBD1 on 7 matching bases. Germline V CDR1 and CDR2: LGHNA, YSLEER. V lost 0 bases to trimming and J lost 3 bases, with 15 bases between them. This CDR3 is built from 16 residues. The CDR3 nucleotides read TGCGCCAGCAGCCAAGATCGGGGGACAGTCAGCTACGAGCAGTACGTC. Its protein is CASSQDRGTVSYEQYV.

Here the CDR3 reads CASANGTSYKQFF. CDR3 in DNA: TGTGCCAGCGCAAACGGGACATCCTATAAACAGTTCTTC. The chain links TRBV5-4 to TRBJ2-1; TRBD1 is a possible D gene (6 bases). The V end lost 7 bases, the J end lost 13 bases, and 21 bases lay between the germline ends. The CDR3 runs 13 residues. Germline CDR1 is SGHNT and CDR2 is YYREEE (reference sequence).

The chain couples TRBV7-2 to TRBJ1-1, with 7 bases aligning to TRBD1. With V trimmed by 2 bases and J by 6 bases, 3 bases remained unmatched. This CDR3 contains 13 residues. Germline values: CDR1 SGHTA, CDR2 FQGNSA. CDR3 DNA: TGTGCCAGCAGCTTAAGACAGGGAGCTGAAGCTTTCTTT. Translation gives CASSLRQGAEAFF.

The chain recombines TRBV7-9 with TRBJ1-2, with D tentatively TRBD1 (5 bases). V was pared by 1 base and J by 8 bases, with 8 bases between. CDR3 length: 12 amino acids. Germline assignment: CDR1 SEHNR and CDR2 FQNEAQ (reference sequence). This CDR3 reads CASSLGGEGYTF. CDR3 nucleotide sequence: TGTGCCAGCAGCTTAGGGGGCGAAGGCTACACCTTC.

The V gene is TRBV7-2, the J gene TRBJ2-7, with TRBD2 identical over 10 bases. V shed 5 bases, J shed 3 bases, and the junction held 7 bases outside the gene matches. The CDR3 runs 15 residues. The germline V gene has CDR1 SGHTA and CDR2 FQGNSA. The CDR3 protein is CASSTKREGLYEQYV. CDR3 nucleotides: TGTGCCAGCAGCACGAAGCGGGAGGGCCTCTACGAGCAGTACGTC.

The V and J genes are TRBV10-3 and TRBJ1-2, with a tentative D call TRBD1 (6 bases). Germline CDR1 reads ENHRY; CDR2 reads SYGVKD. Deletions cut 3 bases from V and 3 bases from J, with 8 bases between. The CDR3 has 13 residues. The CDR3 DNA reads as TGTGCCATCAGTGACAGGGGTGACTATGGCTACACCTTC. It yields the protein CAISDRGDYGYTF.

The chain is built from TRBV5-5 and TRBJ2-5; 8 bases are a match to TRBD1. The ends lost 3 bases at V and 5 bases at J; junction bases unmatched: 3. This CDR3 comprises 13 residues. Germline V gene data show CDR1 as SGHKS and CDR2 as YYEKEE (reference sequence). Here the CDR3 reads CASSWTGTETQYF. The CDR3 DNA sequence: TGTGCCAGCAGCTGGACAGGGACGGAGACCCAGTACTTC.

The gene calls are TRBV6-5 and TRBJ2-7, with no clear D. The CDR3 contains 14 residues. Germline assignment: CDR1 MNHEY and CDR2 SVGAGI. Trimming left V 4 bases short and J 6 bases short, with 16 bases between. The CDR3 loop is CASSSRPGFLEQYV. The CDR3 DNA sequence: TGTGCCAGCAGTTCACGGCCGGGTTTCCTCGAGCAGTACGTC.

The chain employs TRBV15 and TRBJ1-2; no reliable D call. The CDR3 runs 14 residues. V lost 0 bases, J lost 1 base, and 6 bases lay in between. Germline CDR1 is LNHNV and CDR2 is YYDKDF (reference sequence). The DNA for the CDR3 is TGTGCCACCAGCAGAGATTTAATTAACTATGGCTACACCTTC. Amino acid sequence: CATSRDLINYGYTF.

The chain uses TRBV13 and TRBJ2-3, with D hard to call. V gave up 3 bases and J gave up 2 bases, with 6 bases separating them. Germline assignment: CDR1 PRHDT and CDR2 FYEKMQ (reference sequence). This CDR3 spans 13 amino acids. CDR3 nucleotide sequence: TGTGCCAGCAGCTTTTGGCACACAGATACGCAGTATTTT. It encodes CASSFWHTDTQYF.

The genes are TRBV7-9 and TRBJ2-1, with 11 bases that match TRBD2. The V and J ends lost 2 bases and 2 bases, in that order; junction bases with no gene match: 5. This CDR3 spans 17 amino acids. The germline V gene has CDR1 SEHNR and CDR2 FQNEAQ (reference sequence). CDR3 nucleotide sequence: TGTGCCAGCAGCTTATCCCGACTAGCGGGAACCTACAATGAGCAGTTCTTC. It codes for CASSLSRLAGTYNEQFF.

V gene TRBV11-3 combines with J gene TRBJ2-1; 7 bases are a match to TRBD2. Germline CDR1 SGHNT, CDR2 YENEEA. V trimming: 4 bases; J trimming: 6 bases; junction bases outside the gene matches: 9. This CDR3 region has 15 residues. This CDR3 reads CASSSAGVGGNEQFF. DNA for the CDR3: TGTGCCAGCAGCTCTGCGGGGGTTGGGGGCAATGAGCAGTTCTTC. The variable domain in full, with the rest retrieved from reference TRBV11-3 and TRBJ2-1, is EAGVVQSPRYKIIEKKQPVAFWCNPISGHNTLYWYLQNLGQGPELLIRYENEEAVDDSQLPKDRFSAERLKGVDSTLKIQPAELGDSAVYLCASSSAGVGGNEQFFGPGTRLTVL.

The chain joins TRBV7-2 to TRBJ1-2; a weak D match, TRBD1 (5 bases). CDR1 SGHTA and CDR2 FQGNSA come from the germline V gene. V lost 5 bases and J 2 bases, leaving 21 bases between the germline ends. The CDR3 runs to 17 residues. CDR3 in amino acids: CASSPDRVSGLNYGYTF. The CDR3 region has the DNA TGTGCCAGCAGCCCAGACAGAGTTTCAGGGCTGAACTATGGCTACACCTTC.

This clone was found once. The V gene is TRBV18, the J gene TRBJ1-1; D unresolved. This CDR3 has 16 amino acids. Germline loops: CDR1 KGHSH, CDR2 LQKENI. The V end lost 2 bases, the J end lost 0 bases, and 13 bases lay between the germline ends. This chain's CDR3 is CASSPVTDPMNTEAFF. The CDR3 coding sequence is TGTGCCAGCTCACCAGTTACAGATCCCATGAACACTGAAGCTTTCTTT. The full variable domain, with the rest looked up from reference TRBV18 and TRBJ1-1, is NAGVMQNPRHLVRRRGQEARLRCSPMKGHSHVYWYRQLPEEGLKFMVYLQKENIIDESGMPKERFSAEFPKEGPSILRIQQVVRGDSAAYFCASSPVTDPMNTEAFFGQGTRLTVV.

Here the CDR3 DNA reads TGCAGCGGGTTGGACAGGACGAACACTGAAGCTTTCTTT. Its protein is CSGLDRTNTEAFF. The rearrangement joins TRBV29-1 to TRBJ1-1; TRBD1 aligns across 7 bases. The CDR3 runs 13 residues. Germline loops: CDR1 SQVTM, CDR2 ANQGSEA. V shed 7 bases, J shed 1 base, and the junction held 6 bases outside the gene matches.

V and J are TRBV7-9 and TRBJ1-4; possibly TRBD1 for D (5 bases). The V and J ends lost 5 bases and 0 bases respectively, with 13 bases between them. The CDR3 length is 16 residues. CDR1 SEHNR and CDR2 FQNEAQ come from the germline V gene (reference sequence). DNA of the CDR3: TGTGCCAGCAGCCTGGGGCATATTGCAACTAATGAAAAACTGTTTTTT. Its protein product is CASSLGHIATNEKLFF.

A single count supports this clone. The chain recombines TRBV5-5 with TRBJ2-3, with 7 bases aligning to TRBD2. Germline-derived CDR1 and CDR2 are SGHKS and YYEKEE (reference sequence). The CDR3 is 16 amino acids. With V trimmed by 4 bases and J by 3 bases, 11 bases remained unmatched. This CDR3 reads CASSPGEAGRTDTQYF. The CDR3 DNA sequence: TGTGCCAGCAGCCCGGGGGAAGCGGGAAGAACAGATACGCAGTATTTT.

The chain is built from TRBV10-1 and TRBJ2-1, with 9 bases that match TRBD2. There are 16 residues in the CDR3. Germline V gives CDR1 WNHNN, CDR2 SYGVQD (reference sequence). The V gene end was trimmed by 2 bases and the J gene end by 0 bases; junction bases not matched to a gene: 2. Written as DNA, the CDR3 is TGCGCCAGCAGTGAGGGAGCGGGAGGCTCCTACAATGAGCAGTTCTTC. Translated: CASSEGAGGSYNEQFF.

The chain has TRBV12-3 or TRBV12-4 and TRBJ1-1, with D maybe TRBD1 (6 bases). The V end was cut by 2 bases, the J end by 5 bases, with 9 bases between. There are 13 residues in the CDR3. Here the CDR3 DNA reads TGTGCCAGCAGTTTAAGACAGGCGACTGAAGCTTTCTTT. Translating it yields CASSLRQATEAFF.